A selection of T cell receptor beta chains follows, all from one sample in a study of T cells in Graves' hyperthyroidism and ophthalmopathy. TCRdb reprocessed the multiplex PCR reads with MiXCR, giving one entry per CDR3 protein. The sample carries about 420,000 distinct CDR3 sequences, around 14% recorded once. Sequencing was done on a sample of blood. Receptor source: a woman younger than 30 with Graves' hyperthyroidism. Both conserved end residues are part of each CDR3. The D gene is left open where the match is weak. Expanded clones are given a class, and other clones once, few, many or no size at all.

cdr3_aa: CSARGDRSSNSPLHF; cdr3_nt: TGCAGTGCTAGAGGGGACAGGAGTTCAAATTCACCCCTCCACTTT; v_call: TRBV20-1; d_call: TRBD1; clone_size: many; j_call: TRBJ1-6
cdr3_aa: CSASTSNQPQHF; cdr3_nt: TGCAGTGCTAGTACTAGCAATCAGCCCCAGCATTTT; v_call: TRBV20-1; d_call: NA; clone_size: NA; j_call: TRBJ1-5
cdr3_aa: CASSTGARGYGYTF; cdr3_nt: TGTGCCTCTTCGACAGGGGCCAGGGGCTATGGCTACACCTTC; v_call: TRBV19; d_call: TRBD1; clone_size: NA; j_call: TRBJ1-2
cdr3_aa: CASSQRGDSSYTIYF; cdr3_nt: TGTGCCAGCAGTCAAAGGGGGGACAGTAGCTACACCATATATTTT; v_call: TRBV6-1; d_call: TRBD1; clone_size: few; j_call: TRBJ1-3
cdr3_aa: CASSPGGSGNQPQHF; cdr3_nt: TGTGCCAGCAGTCCAGGGGGGTCGGGCAATCAGCCCCAGCATTTT; v_call: TRBV25-1; d_call: TRBD1; clone_size: few; j_call: TRBJ1-5
cdr3_aa: CASNIDSDKGTDTQYF; cdr3_nt: TGTGCCAGCAATATAGACAGCGATAAGGGCACAGATACGCAGTATTTT; v_call: TRBV6-1; d_call: NA; clone_size: few; j_call: TRBJ2-3
cdr3_aa: CASSLRGSFSSYEQYF; cdr3_nt: TGTGCCAGCAGTTTAAGAGGCAGCTTTAGCTCCTACGAGCAGTACTTC; v_call: TRBV27; d_call: NA; clone_size: many; j_call: TRBJ2-7
cdr3_aa: CASSQVPGTTYEQYF; cdr3_nt: TGCGCCAGCAGCCAAGTTCCCGGGACTACTTACGAGCAGTACTTC; v_call: TRBV4-1; d_call: TRBD2; clone_size: NA; j_call: TRBJ2-7
cdr3_aa: CASSSDREEGQPQHF; cdr3_nt: TGTGCCAGCAGCTCGGACAGGGAGGAAGGTCAGCCCCAGCATTTT; v_call: TRBV7-3; d_call: TRBD1; clone_size: few; j_call: TRBJ1-5
cdr3_aa: CAWRSGLRSPLHF; cdr3_nt: TGTGCCTGGAGGTCGGGGCTTCGTTCACCCCTCCACTTT; v_call: TRBV30; d_call: NA; clone_size: NA; j_call: TRBJ1-6
cdr3_aa: CASRPRDLQRADTQYF; cdr3_nt: TGTGCTAGCAGACCCCGGGACTTACAAAGAGCAGATACGCAGTATTTT; v_call: TRBV7-7; d_call: NA; clone_size: few; j_call: TRBJ2-3
cdr3_aa: CAWSVRGGRSIVDGYTF; cdr3_nt: TGTGCCTGGAGTGTACGGGGGGGACGGTCTATAGTCGATGGCTACACCTTC; v_call: TRBV30; d_call: NA; clone_size: many; j_call: TRBJ1-2
cdr3_aa: CAISEVLGGLAKNIQYF; cdr3_nt: TGTGCCATCAGTGAGGTTCTTGGGGGGCTTGCCAAAAACATTCAGTACTTC; v_call: TRBV10-3; d_call: NA; clone_size: NA; j_call: TRBJ2-4
cdr3_aa: CAWSRLAGDTGELFF; cdr3_nt: TGTGCCTGGAGTAGACTAGCGGGAGACACCGGGGAGCTGTTTTTT; v_call: TRBV30; d_call: TRBD2; clone_size: many; j_call: TRBJ2-2
cdr3_aa: CASTRLAEETQYF; cdr3_nt: TGTGCCAGCACCAGACTAGCGGAAGAGACCCAGTACTTC; v_call: TRBV7-9; d_call: TRBD2; clone_size: many; j_call: TRBJ2-5
cdr3_aa: CASRSGTGAGYEQYF; cdr3_nt: TGTGCCAGCAGGTCCGGGACAGGGGCTGGCTACGAGCAGTACTTC; v_call: TRBV3-1; d_call: TRBD1; clone_size: NA; j_call: TRBJ2-7